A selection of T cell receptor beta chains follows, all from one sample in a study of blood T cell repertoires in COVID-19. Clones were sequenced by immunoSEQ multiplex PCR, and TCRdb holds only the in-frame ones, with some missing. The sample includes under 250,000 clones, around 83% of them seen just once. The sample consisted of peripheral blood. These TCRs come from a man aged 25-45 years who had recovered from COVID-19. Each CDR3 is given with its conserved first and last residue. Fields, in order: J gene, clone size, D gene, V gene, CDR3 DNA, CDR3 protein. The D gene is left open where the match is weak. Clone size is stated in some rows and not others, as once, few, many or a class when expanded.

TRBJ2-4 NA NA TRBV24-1 TGTGCCACCAGCGGGGGAAGCTCGGACATTCAGTACTTC CATSGGSSDIQYF
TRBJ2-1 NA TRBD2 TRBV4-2 TGTGCCAGCAGCCAGGAGAGCGGGGGGCGGGCCAATGAGCAGTTCTTC CASSQESGGRANEQFF
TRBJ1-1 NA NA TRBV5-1 TGCGCCAGCAGCTCGGAGGGTGGCACTGAAGCTTTCTTT CASSSEGGTEAFF
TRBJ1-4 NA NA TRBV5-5 TGTGCCAGCAGCTTGGTCGGGGGGCAGGGTGAAAAACTGTTTTTT CASSLVGGQGEKLFF
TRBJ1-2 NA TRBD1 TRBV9 TGTGCCAGCAGTACACACCAGGGGGTCTATGGCTACACCTTC CASSTHQGVYGYTF
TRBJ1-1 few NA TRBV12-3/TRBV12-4 TGTGCCAGCAGTCTCGACAGGAGAGCTTTCTTT CASSLDRRAFF
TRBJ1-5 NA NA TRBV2 TGTGCCAGCAGTGTCGGGGGGCCCCAGCATTTT CASSVGGPQHF
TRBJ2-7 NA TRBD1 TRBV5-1 TGCGCCAGCAGCCCGGGACAGCCTCCACTGGAGCAGTACTTC CASSPGQPPLEQYF
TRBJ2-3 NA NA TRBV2 TGTGCCAGCAGTGACCTTCGGCGGGGACTCACAGATACGCAGTATTTT CASSDLRRGLTDTQYF
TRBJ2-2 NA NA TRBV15 TGTGCCACCAGCGGCCAAATCGACAGGAACACCGGGGAGCTGTTTTTT CATSGQIDRNTGELFF
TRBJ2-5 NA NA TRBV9 TGTGCCAGCAGCGTAGCTAGCGCAGAGACCCAGTACTTC CASSVASAETQYF
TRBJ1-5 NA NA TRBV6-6 TGTGCCAGCAGTCAGAAAGGTAGCGGGGGCCAGCCCCAGCATTTT CASSQKGSGGQPQHF
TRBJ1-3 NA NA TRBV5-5 TGTGCCAGCAGCTTGGGCATCAGCTCTGGAAACACCATATATTTT CASSLGISSGNTIYF
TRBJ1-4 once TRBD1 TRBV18 TGTGCCAGCTCACCAGGGGCGCCAGGGGGTAATGAAAAACTGTTTTTT CASSPGAPGGNEKLFF
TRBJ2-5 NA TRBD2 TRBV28 TGTGCCAGCAGTTCCCCAAGCGGGGGTCCGACCCAGTACTTC CASSSPSGGPTQYF
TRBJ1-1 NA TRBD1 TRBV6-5 TGTGCCAGCAGTTACTCGCGGGACAGGGAAGCTTTCTTT CASSYSRDREAFF
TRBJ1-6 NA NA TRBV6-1 TGTGCCAGCAGTGAAGTGGGGGGCTATAATTCACCCCTCCACTTT CASSEVGGYNSPLHF
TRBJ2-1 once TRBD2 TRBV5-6 TGTGCCAGCAGCTTGGCTCTAGCGGGGGTATTCAATGAGCAGTTCTTC CASSLALAGVFNEQFF
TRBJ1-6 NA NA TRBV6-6 TGTGCCAGCAGTCGAAGACAGACGAGCTCCTATAATTCACCCCTCCACTTT CASSRRQTSSYNSPLHF
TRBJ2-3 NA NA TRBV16 TGTGCCAGCAGCCCCGACCCGGGGATCACAGATACGCAGTATTTT CASSPDPGITDTQYF
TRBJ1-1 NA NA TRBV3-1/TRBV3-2 TGTGCCAGCAGCCCGGTGGCGGGGCTGGGTGAAGCTTTCTTT CASSPVAGLGEAFF
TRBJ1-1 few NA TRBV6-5 TGTGCCAGCGATTTCGGTGTGGCTTTCTTT CASDFGVAFF
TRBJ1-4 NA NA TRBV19 TGTGCCAGTAGTAACTCAGGGCTTTCAACTAATGAAAAACTGTTTTTT CASSNSGLSTNEKLFF
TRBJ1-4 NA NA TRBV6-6 TGTGCCAGCAAGGGCCAGGGGGAAAAACTGTTTTTT CASKGQGEKLFF
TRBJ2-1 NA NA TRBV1 TGCACCAGCAGCCAACCAGGACAGGGCTACAATGAGCAGTTCTTC CTSSQPGQGYNEQFF
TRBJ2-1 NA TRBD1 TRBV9 TGTGCCAGCAGCGCCTATACAGGGGGGAATGAGCAGTTCTTC CASSAYTGGNEQFF
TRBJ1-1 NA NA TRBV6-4 TGTGCCAGCAGTCCCAACGCAGGGAGGGCGAACACTGAAGCTTTCTTT CASSPNAGRANTEAFF
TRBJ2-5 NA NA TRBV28 TGTGCCAGCATCGGTCTAAAGACCCAGTACTTC CASIGLKTQYF
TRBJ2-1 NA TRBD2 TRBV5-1 TGCGCCAGCAGCTTGGGGACTAGCACTGAGCAGTTCTTC CASSLGTSTEQFF
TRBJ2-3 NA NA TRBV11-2 TGTGCCAGCAGCTCTCCCCGAGTTACGCAGTATTTT CASSSPRVTQYF
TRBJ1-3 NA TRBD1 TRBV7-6 TGTGCCAGCAGCTTAGGGGGACAGGGAACTGGAAACACCATATATTTT CASSLGGQGTGNTIYF
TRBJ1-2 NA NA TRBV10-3 TGTGCCATCAGTGAGACAGCTTCTAACTATGGCTACACCTTC CAISETASNYGYTF
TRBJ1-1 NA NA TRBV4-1 TGCGCCAGCAGCCAAGATTTCCAGGGGAGGGATGAAGCTTTCTTT CASSQDFQGRDEAFF
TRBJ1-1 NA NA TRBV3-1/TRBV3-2 TGTGCCAGCAGCCAAGATGCCGGGACATTCACCAGGAGAAACACTGAAGCTTTCTTT CASSQDAGTFTRRNTEAFF
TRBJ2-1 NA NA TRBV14 TGTGCCAGCAGCCAAGACAACCGGGTGCGCTGGGATGAGCAGTTCTTC CASSQDNRVRWDEQFF
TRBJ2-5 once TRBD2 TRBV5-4 TGTGCCAGCAGCCTCTCTAGCGGGGGTCCTGAGACCCAGTACTTC CASSLSSGGPETQYF
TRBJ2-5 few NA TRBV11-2 TGTGCCAGCAGCTACCGGGGCCAAGAGACCCAGTACTTC CASSYRGQETQYF
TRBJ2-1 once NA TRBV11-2 TGTGCCAGCAGCAGTATTCAGGACTACAATGAGCAGTTCTTC CASSSIQDYNEQFF